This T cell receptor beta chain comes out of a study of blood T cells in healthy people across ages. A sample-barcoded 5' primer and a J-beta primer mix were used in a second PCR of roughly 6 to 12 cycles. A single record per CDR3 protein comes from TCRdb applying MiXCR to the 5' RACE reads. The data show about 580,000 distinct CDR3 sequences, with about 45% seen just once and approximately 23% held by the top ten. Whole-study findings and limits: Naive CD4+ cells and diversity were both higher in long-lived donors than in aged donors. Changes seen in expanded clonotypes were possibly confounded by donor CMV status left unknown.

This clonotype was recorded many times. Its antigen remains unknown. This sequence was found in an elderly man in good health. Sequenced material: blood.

CDR3 region: CASSSGGQGAFF. The CDR3 nucleotides read TGCGCCAGCAGCTCCGGCGGACAGGGAGCTTTCTTT. J is TRBJ1-1 and V is TRBV5-1; 8 bases map to TRBD1. V was pared by 3 bases and J by 10 bases, with 5 bases of the junction left unmatched. Germline assignment: CDR1 SGHRS and CDR2 YFSETQ. This CDR3 has 12 residues.